Listed below are T cell receptor beta chains from one sample, sequenced in a study of shared clonotypes between healthy human individuals. Some clones are missing from TCRdb's copy, which holds only in-frame ones; the method was immunoSEQ multiplex PCR. This sample carries roughly 2.5 million clones, approximately 94% of them seen once, and the ten largest clones take under 0.15%. Sequencing was done on a sample of naive CD4+ T cells sorted from blood. All receptors derive from a man between 18 and 35 years old in good health. Each CDR3 is given with its conserved first and last residue. The D gene is left open where the match is weak. Not all rows give a size; the values are once, few, many and, for expanded clones, a class.

TRBJ2-5,14,TRBV5-1,NA,TRBD2,TGCGCCAGCATGCGGGGGGACCTACAAGAGACCCAGTACTTC,CASMRGDLQETQYF
TRBJ2-5,14,TRBV29-1,NA,TRBD2,TGCAGCGCTGAACCGGGACTAGCGGAAGAGGCCCAGTACTTC,CSAEPGLAEEAQYF
TRBJ1-6,14,TRBV6-6,NA,TRBD1,TGTGCCAGCAACCGGGGACAGGGGAATTCACCCCTCCACTTT,CASNRGQGNSPLHF
TRBJ2-7,14,TRBV10-1,NA,TRBD2,TGCGCCAGCAGTGGGGGACTAACTCAATACGAGCAGTACTTC,CASSGGLTQYEQYF
TRBJ2-3,16,TRBV5-1,NA,TRBD1,TGCGCCAGCAGCGTTACAGGGGGACCGGGCACAGATACGCAGTATTTT,CASSVTGGPGTDTQYF
TRBJ1-1,13,TRBV6-1,NA,NA,TGTGCCAGCACCCAGGACATGAACACTGAAGCTTTCTTT,CASTQDMNTEAFF
TRBJ1-1,15,TRBV30,NA,TRBD1,TGTGCCTGGACCGCGAGGGACAGGAGGAACACTGAAGCTTTCTTT,CAWTARDRRNTEAFF
TRBJ2-5,15,TRBV18,NA,NA,TGTGCCAGCTCACCAAGGGGCAGCAACCAAGAGACCCAGTACTTC,CASSPRGSNQETQYF
TRBJ1-4,11,TRBV20-1,NA,NA,TGCAGTGCTAGAGGCCTCGAAAAACTGTTTTTT,CSARGLEKLFF
TRBJ2-2,13,TRBV5-1,NA,NA,TGCGCCAGCAGTCCTCAGGGATCCGGGGAGCTGTTTTTT,CASSPQGSGELFF
TRBJ1-5,16,TRBV6-6,NA,NA,TGTGCCAGTCACTCCTCCTCGGGGGGCGGAAATCAGCCCCAGCATTTT,CASHSSSGGGNQPQHF
TRBJ2-7,15,TRBV28,NA,NA,TGTGCCAGCAGTTCCCGAGAAGGTTACGTGGGGGAGCAGTACTTC,CASSSREGYVGEQYF
TRBJ2-3,14,TRBV7-2,NA,NA,TGTGCCAGCAGCTTAGAGCCTTTCACAGATACGCAGTATTTT,CASSLEPFTDTQYF
TRBJ1-1,13,TRBV10-3,once,NA,TGTGCCATCAGTCAGGACCCGAACACTGAAGCTTTCTTT,CAISQDPNTEAFF
TRBJ2-1,12,TRBV9,once,NA,TGTGCCAGCAGCGTCTTTACAGGACCCCAGTTCTTC,CASSVFTGPQFF
TRBJ1-5,14,TRBV5-1,once,NA,TGCGCCAGCAGTGTGGGGGGCTTGGATCAGCCCCAGCATTTT,CASSVGGLDQPQHF
TRBJ2-5,14,TRBV6-5,NA,NA,TGTGCCAGCAGGGGGTCGGGGGTTCGAGAGACCCAGTACTTC,CASRGSGVRETQYF
TRBJ1-5,15,TRBV19,NA,TRBD1,TGTGCCAGTAGGACAGGGGGATATAGCAATCAGCCCCAGCATTTT,CASRTGGYSNQPQHF
TRBJ1-5,15,TRBV18,NA,NA,TGTGCCAGCTCACCACCGAACAGTGGAGGACAGCCCCAGCATTTT,CASSPPNSGGQPQHF
TRBJ1-5,15,TRBV30,NA,NA,TGTGCCTGGAGCGACGGACGGCTGGGCAATCAGCCCCAGCATTTT,CAWSDGRLGNQPQHF
TRBJ1-6,14,TRBV18,NA,NA,TGTGCCAGCTCACCGGCAGGGCTCAATTCACCCCTCCACTTT,CASSPAGLNSPLHF
TRBJ2-7,15,TRBV6-5,NA,TRBD1,TGTGCCAGCAGACCAGGGACAGGGTGGGGCGACGAGCAGTACTTC,CASRPGTGWGDEQYF
TRBJ2-7,12,TRBV27,few,TRBD1,TGTGCCAGCAAGGGGGCCTCCTACGAGCAGTACTTC,CASKGASYEQYF
TRBJ2-5,14,TRBV7-9,NA,NA,TGTGCCAGCAGCTTGTTCTTGGTAGGGGAGACCCAGTACTTC,CASSLFLVGETQYF
TRBJ1-6,20,TRBV4-1,NA,TRBD1,TGCGCCAGCAGCCAAGATCCGATGGACAGGCCCCTGACCTATAATTCACCCCTCCACTTT,CASSQDPMDRPLTYNSPLHF
TRBJ2-1,15,TRBV5-4,NA,NA,TGTGCCAGCAGCTTGGGGATTAGTTTTTCCGATGAGCAGTTCTTC,CASSLGISFSDEQFF
TRBJ2-6,15,TRBV6-5,NA,NA,TGTGCCAGCAGCGACTGGGGGTCTGGGGCCAACGTCCTGACTTTC,CASSDWGSGANVLTF
TRBJ1-5,18,TRBV19,once,TRBD1,TGTGCCAGTAGTCCGGGGACAGGGTCTTTTTTCAGCAATCAGCCCCAGCATTTT,CASSPGTGSFFSNQPQHF
TRBJ1-6,16,TRBV6-6,once,TRBD1,TGTGCCAGCAGGGGGCAGGGGGCCGAAGAATCGCCACCCCTCCACTTT,CASRGQGAEESPPLHF
TRBJ2-3,13,TRBV19,NA,NA,TGTGCCAGTAGTATTATCGAGGCAGATACGCAGTATTTT,CASSIIEADTQYF
TRBJ2-7,15,TRBV7-2,NA,NA,TGTGCCAGCAGCTTATCGGTCGCGACTAGCTACGAGCAGTACTTC,CASSLSVATSYEQYF
TRBJ1-2,13,TRBV6-5,NA,NA,TGTGCCAGCAGTTACTCCAGGGTATCTGGCTACACCTTC,CASSYSRVSGYTF
TRBJ1-3,16,TRBV7-8,NA,NA,TGTGCCAGCAGCGGGGTTCGGGGCAGCTCTGGAAACACCATATATTTT,CASSGVRGSSGNTIYF
TRBJ2-3,15,TRBV10-3,NA,TRBD2,TGTGCCATCAGTGAGAGGCGGGAGGCGGTAGATACGCAGTATTTT,CAISERREAVDTQYF
TRBJ2-5,11,TRBV10-3,NA,NA,TGTGCCATCGGGGCGGGAGAGACCCAGTACTTC,CAIGAGETQYF
TRBJ2-3,17,TRBV2,NA,NA,TGTGCCAGCAGCTCCCCGACTCCCCAAGGGGGCACAGATACGCAGTATTTT,CASSSPTPQGGTDTQYF
TRBJ1-5,14,TRBV6-1,few,NA,TGTGCCAGCATCGGAGGGGGGTCCAATCAGCCCCAGCATTTT,CASIGGGSNQPQHF
TRBJ2-2,17,TRBV10-3,NA,TRBD2,TGTGCCATCAGACCAGGACTAGCGGGGGGCGACACCGGGGAGCTGTTTTTT,CAIRPGLAGGDTGELFF
TRBJ2-1,13,TRBV2,NA,NA,TGTGCCAGCAGTGAAGCCGAATACAATGAGCAGTTCTTC,CASSEAEYNEQFF
TRBJ1-3,19,TRBV2,NA,TRBD1,TGTGCCAGCAGTGAAGCAAGTGCCAGGGGGTCTGGCTCTGGAAACACCATATATTTT,CASSEASARGSGSGNTIYF
TRBJ2-3,16,TRBV7-2,NA,TRBD2,TGTGCCAGCAGCTCTCTAGCGGGGCACTCCACAGATACGCAGTATTTT,CASSSLAGHSTDTQYF
TRBJ1-4,13,TRBV29-1,few,NA,TGCAGCGTTGGTGGCCAGCCTAATGAAAAACTGTTTTTT,CSVGGQPNEKLFF
TRBJ1-6,15,TRBV5-1,NA,TRBD1,TGCGCCAGCAGCTCCAAAGGGACAGAGAATTCACCCCTCCACTTT,CASSSKGTENSPLHF
TRBJ2-7,16,TRBV2,NA,TRBD2,TGTGCCAGCAGTGAAAGTCTCAGCGGGAGGGTGGACGAGCAGTACTTC,CASSESLSGRVDEQYF
TRBJ2-1,13,TRBV7-3,NA,NA,TGTGCCAGCAGCCTACAGGGCTACAATGAGCAGTTCTTC,CASSLQGYNEQFF
TRBJ1-1,15,TRBV12-2,NA,NA,TGTGCAAGTCGCTTAGCTGGGGTAGCGAACACTGAAGCTTTCTTT,CASRLAGVANTEAFF
TRBJ2-1,18,TRBV13,NA,TRBD2,TGTGCCAGCAGCTTTAATTTTCTAGCGGGGGGGAATTCCAATGAGCAGTTCTTC,CASSFNFLAGGNSNEQFF
TRBJ2-7,14,TRBV5-1,NA,TRBD1,TGCGCCAGCACCCATGGGACAGGACCCTACGAGCAGTACTTC,CASTHGTGPYEQYF
TRBJ1-1,15,TRBV5-1,NA,TRBD1,TGCGCCAGCAGCCCTCGGACAGGGTCACTCACTGAAGCTTTCTTT,CASSPRTGSLTEAFF
TRBJ2-7,13,TRBV10-2,NA,NA,TGCGCCAGCAGTAGTGGGGGCGCGTACGAGCAGTACTTC,CASSSGGAYEQYF